This is a list of T cell receptor beta chains from one sample in a study of PD-1 blockade in classical Hodgkin lymphoma. Sequencing was performed with immunoSEQ multiplex PCR; in TCRdb, only in-frame clones are kept and a portion is missing. The data contain 96,000 or so clones, 85% to 95% of them seen just once; the ten biggest clones take up under 2%. Source: peripheral blood mononuclear cells (PBMCs), taken before the fourth cycle of nivolumab. Receptors were obtained from a human donor with classical Hodgkin lymphoma. Both conserved end residues are part of each CDR3. The D gene is left open where the match is weak. Clone size is not always given. Where it is, it says once, few, many or a class for expanded clones.

TGTGCCAGCTCACCTGGGCAAGCAGGAAGCAATCAGCCCCAGCATTTT,CASSPGQAGSNQPQHF,TRBV18,TRBJ1-5,-,-
TGCAGCGTCGCCGACGTGAACACTGAAGCTTTCTTT,CSVADVNTEAFF,TRBV29-1,TRBJ1-1,-,-
TGTGCCCGCGGTGGGCTACAGGGTCGGTATGGCTACACCTTC,CARGGLQGRYGYTF,TRBV30,TRBJ1-2,-,-
TGTGCCTGGGGGATGGGGGCAGGAGGCAATCAGCCCCAGCATTTT,CAWGMGAGGNQPQHF,TRBV30,TRBJ1-5,-,-
TGTGCCAGCAGCCCACCCCCGGGAAGATACGAGCAGTACTTC,CASSPPPGRYEQYF,TRBV7-2,TRBJ2-7,-,-
TGTGCCAGCAGTGACGGGGGGCTCTCCTACGAGCAGTACTTC,CASSDGGLSYEQYF,TRBV2,TRBJ2-7,-,-
TGTGCCAGCAGTTACTCGCCCTATCAGCCCCAGCATTTT,CASSYSPYQPQHF,TRBV6-5,TRBJ1-5,-,-
TGTGCCAGCAGTGAAGTGGAGGGAGGGGGCACAGATACGCAGTATTTT,CASSEVEGGGTDTQYF,TRBV6-1,TRBJ2-3,TRBD2,-
TGTGCCAGCAGTCCGCGGGGGCGGGCTACTAACGAGCAGTACTTC,CASSPRGRATNEQYF,TRBV27,TRBJ2-7,-,-
TGTGCCAGCAGCAATATACAGGGTCGGGACACTGAAGCTTTCTTT,CASSNIQGRDTEAFF,TRBV7-8,TRBJ1-1,-,-
TGCGCCAGCAGCTTAGAACGAGGGGAGGGCGGGAGCACAGATACGCAGTATTTT,CASSLERGEGGSTDTQYF,TRBV5-1,TRBJ2-3,TRBD2,-
TGCGCCAGCAGCCAACGGTGGGGGGGTTACGAGCAGTACTTC,CASSQRWGGYEQYF,TRBV5-1,TRBJ2-7,TRBD2,once
TGTGCCACCAGCAGGGACAGGGGCATGAACACTGAAGCTTTCTTT,CATSRDRGMNTEAFF,TRBV15,TRBJ1-1,TRBD1,-
TGCGCCAGCAGCTCGGGGAGAGGAGGGGCGATCGAGCCCCAGCATTTT,CASSSGRGGAIEPQHF,TRBV5-1,TRBJ1-5,-,-
TGCGCCAGCAGCTTGGCCTCGCGAACTAACACCGGGGAGCTGTTTTTT,CASSLASRTNTGELFF,TRBV5-1,TRBJ2-2,-,-
TGTGCCAGCAGCTTAGTGAGCAGTCGGATTGCTTTCTTT,CASSLVSSRIAFF,TRBV11-2,TRBJ1-1,-,-
TGCGCCAGCAGCCCCGGCTGGGGGGACAGCCAAATCATGAACACTGAAGCTTTCTTT,CASSPGWGDSQIMNTEAFF,TRBV5-1,TRBJ1-1,TRBD1,-
TGTGCCAGCAGTCCGGGACTCACTACCTATCAGCCCCAGCATTTT,CASSPGLTTYQPQHF,TRBV6-1,TRBJ1-5,-,-
TGTGCCAGCAGTTTTCAGGCGGACCGTTCCTCTGGAAACACCATATATTTT,CASSFQADRSSGNTIYF,TRBV28,TRBJ1-3,-,-
TGTGCCAGCAGTGGACCCGCAGGACAGGGGATCTCCTACGAGCAGTACTTC,CASSGPAGQGISYEQYF,TRBV28,TRBJ2-7,TRBD1,-
TGTGCCAGCAGCGTAGACTGGAGGGGGCTCGACTATGGCTACACCTTC,CASSVDWRGLDYGYTF,TRBV9,TRBJ1-2,TRBD1,-
TGTGCCAGTAGTACCAGGCCCGGGGATGAGCAGTTCTTC,CASSTRPGDEQFF,TRBV19,TRBJ2-1,-,-
TGTGCCAGCAGTCCCAGGGTTTGGTCGTTAGCGGGAATTGGCGAGCAGTACTTC,CASSPRVWSLAGIGEQYF,TRBV28,TRBJ2-7,TRBD2,-
TGCGCCAGCAGCTCTAACACCGGGGAGCTGTTTTTT,CASSSNTGELFF,TRBV5-1,TRBJ2-2,-,-
TGTGCCAGCAGCCAAGAGGGCGGCTACACTGAAGCTTTCTTT,CASSQEGGYTEAFF,TRBV4-2,TRBJ1-1,-,few
TGCGCCAGCAGCACCGCGAACCCCGGACAGTTTGGCGAGCAGTACTTC,CASSTANPGQFGEQYF,TRBV5-1,TRBJ2-7,-,-
TGTGCCAGCAGAGTGGGCTTTAGGAAGAACACTGAAGCTTTCTTT,CASRVGFRKNTEAFF,TRBV6-5,TRBJ1-1,-,-
TGTGCCAGCAGCTTGGACCCCCTGATTCAAGCGGGGGGCCCCTACGAGCAGTACTTC,CASSLDPLIQAGGPYEQYF,TRBV7-9,TRBJ2-7,TRBD2,-
TGTGCCAGCAGCGTTGGAACAGGGGGCACCGGGGAGCTGTTTTTT,CASSVGTGGTGELFF,TRBV9,TRBJ2-2,TRBD1,-
TGCAGCGTTGAAGACGGCCTGATGAACCCTGGAAACACCATATATTTT,CSVEDGLMNPGNTIYF,TRBV29-1,TRBJ1-3,-,once
TGTGCCAGCAGTTTTGGGAGGGACGGCTACGAGCAGTACTTC,CASSFGRDGYEQYF,TRBV28,TRBJ2-7,TRBD2,-
TGTGCCAGCAGTTACCCATCCAGGTGGGAGACCCAGTACTTC,CASSYPSRWETQYF,TRBV6-6,TRBJ2-5,-,-
TGTGCCAGCAGCTTAGGCCTTTGGGGAGACCAGGAGACCCAGTACTTC,CASSLGLWGDQETQYF,TRBV7-8,TRBJ2-5,-,once
TGTGCCAGCAGCTTCTACTCGGACAGGGGTGAGCAGTTCTTC,CASSFYSDRGEQFF,TRBV11-2,TRBJ2-1,TRBD1,-
TGTGCCAGTAGTATAGAGGTCGACCGACTCAGGCCTCAGCCCCAGCATTTT,CASSIEVDRLRPQPQHF,TRBV19,TRBJ1-5,-,-
TGTGCCAGCATGAACCGGGACGGAGAGACCCAGTACTTC,CASMNRDGETQYF,TRBV27,TRBJ2-5,-,-
TGTGCCAGCAGTTTTAAGTCTCAGCCCCAGCATTTT,CASSFKSQPQHF,TRBV7-9,TRBJ1-5,-,-
TGTGCCTGGGGCAGCGGGATAGCGCGAAATGAGCAGTTCTTC,CAWGSGIARNEQFF,TRBV30,TRBJ2-1,TRBD2,-
TGTGCCAGTAGGGAAACTAGCGGGAGTTGGCCCGGGGAGCTGTTTTTT,CASRETSGSWPGELFF,TRBV19,TRBJ2-2,TRBD2,-
TGTGCCAGCAGTTCCGGGGCAGGGGGTTTCACCGGGGAGCTGTTTTTT,CASSSGAGGFTGELFF,TRBV6-5,TRBJ2-2,TRBD1,-
TGTGCCAGCAGTAGGGGTCAGGAGTACACCTTC,CASSRGQEYTF,TRBV6-6,TRBJ1-2,-,-
TGTGCCAGCAGCTCCCTACACGTTCGCGAGCAGTACTTC,CASSSLHVREQYF,TRBV11-2,TRBJ2-7,-,-
TGTGCCAGTAGTACCCGTTCCCCTGGGGCCAACGTCCTGACTTTC,CASSTRSPGANVLTF,TRBV19,TRBJ2-6,-,-
TGTGCCAGCAGTGCGCGGGAGGGCGATAACTACGAGCAGTACTTC,CASSAREGDNYEQYF,TRBV6-4,TRBJ2-7,TRBD2,-
TGTGCCAGCAGTACAGACAGGGTTGAGCAGTACTTC,CASSTDRVEQYF,TRBV28,TRBJ2-7,TRBD1,-
TGTGCCAGCAGTGTATGGATGCTAGCGGGAGGAGACACAGATACGCAGTATTTT,CASSVWMLAGGDTDTQYF,TRBV2,TRBJ2-3,TRBD2,-
TGTGCCAGCAGCGTAGACGGGAGGCCCTTGGATACGCAGTATTTT,CASSVDGRPLDTQYF,TRBV9,TRBJ2-3,TRBD2,-
TGTGCCAGCAGGAGGTGGGGCGGTGATCAGCCCCAGCATTTT,CASRRWGGDQPQHF,TRBV2,TRBJ1-5,-,-